These 9 T cell receptor beta chains came from one sample sequenced in a study of cytomegalovirus exposure and HLA in healthy donors. Use of 60 Vbeta and 13 Jbeta primers characterized the PCR. Sequenced by immunoSEQ multiplex PCR; TCRdb stores in-frame clones only, minus some. The sample carries around 150,000 clones, more than 70% recorded once. The sample consisted of PBMCs. The origin of the receptors is a male donor in good health and CMV-seronegative.

Concerning this clone: An end of the junction differs from the germline gene, which may be a read error. This chain uses TRBV7-9 with TRBJ1-1; tentative D call: TRBD1 (5 bases). The CDR3 totals 12 residues. The germline V gene has CDR1 SEHNR and CDR2 FQNEAQ (reference sequence). The CDR3: CSSSFGAGEAFF. The CDR3 bases are TGTTCCAGCAGCTTTGGGGCCGGAGAAGCTTTCTTT.

The chain carries TRBV7-9 and TRBJ1-4; D is unclear. V lost 1 base, J lost 5 bases, and 8 bases lay in between. Germline V gives CDR1 SEHNR, CDR2 FQNEAQ (reference sequence). CDR3 length equals 14 residues. In nucleotides, the CDR3 is TGTGCCAGCAGCTTAGGGAATAGCAATGAAAAACTGTTTTTT. Amino acids: CASSLGNSNEKLFF.

V and J are TRBV7-2 and TRBJ2-5; 11 bases line up with TRBD1. CDR1 and CDR2 (germline): SGHTA, FQGNSA. The CDR3 runs to 16 residues. Germline trimming cut 7 bases from V and 4 bases from J; bases unmatched to any gene: 11. CDR3 DNA: TGTGCCAGCACCACCTTGGACAGGGGGCTAAGAGAGACCCAGTACTTC. Protein: CASTTLDRGLRETQYF.

The rearrangement uses TRBV7-9 and TRBJ1-5; D call uncertain. The V end was cut by 3 bases, the J end by 6 bases, with 9 bases between. Germline V CDR1 and CDR2: SEHNR, FQNEAQ (reference sequence). The CDR3 runs to 13 residues. The CDR3 DNA sequence: TGTGCCAGCAGCTTTGCGATCGGTCAGCCCCAGCATTTT. Translating gives CASSFAIGQPQHF.

The rearrangement uses TRBV4-3 and TRBJ1-4; the match to TRBD1 covers 8 bases. The CDR3 spans 16 residues. The junction had 9 bases not matched to a gene; V was cut back by 2 bases and J by 7 bases. Looked up from germline, CDR1 is LGHNA and CDR2 is YSLEER. CDR3 bases: TGCGCCAGCAGCCAACATACCGGGACAGGCTCTGAAAAACTGTTTTTT. Its protein product is CASSQHTGTGSEKLFF.

V and J are TRBV5-1 and TRBJ2-3; D remains ambiguous. V was clipped by 4 bases and J by 2 bases, with 11 bases between them. Germline loops: CDR1 SGHRS, CDR2 YFSETQ. The CDR3 loop spans 14 amino acids. CDR3 DNA sequence: TGCGCCAGCAGCCTGGGCGGTCCCACAGATACGCAGTATTTT. Its protein product is CASSLGGPTDTQYF.

Of note for this clone: A read error may produce the germline difference seen at one junction end. The genes are TRBV7-9 and TRBJ1-3, with D tentatively TRBD1 (5 bases). The CDR3 sequence is 14 residues long. The germline V gene has CDR1 SEHNR and CDR2 FQNEAQ (reference sequence). In DNA, the CDR3 is TGTTCCAGCAGCTTACCACAGGCTGGAAACACCATATATTTT. Residues: CSSSLPQAGNTIYF.

This clone has just a few counts. The chain has TRBV14 and TRBJ1-6; 8 bases fit TRBD1. Germline V lookup: CDR1 SGHDN, CDR2 FVKESK. The CDR3 runs 15 residues. Losses at the gene ends were 4 bases for V and 7 bases for J; bases not matched to a gene: 6. CDR3 in amino acids: CASSPRTGLNSPLHF. The CDR3 DNA sequence: TGTGCCAGCAGCCCGCGGACAGGGCTGAATTCACCCCTCCACTTT.

V usage is TRBV30 and J usage is TRBJ1-6; 8 bases are a match to TRBD1. The CDR3 consists of 14 residues. Per the germline V gene, CDR1 is GTSNPN and CDR2 is SVGIG (reference sequence). The J segment lost 10 bases and the V segment lost 1 base, leaving 6 bases of the junction unmatched. CDR3 bases: TGTGCCTGGAGTGCGGGACAGGAGTACTCACCCCTCCACTTT. Translation gives CAWSAGQEYSPLHF.